The 22 T cell receptor beta chains given below trace back to one sample, sequenced in a study of cytomegalovirus exposure and HLA in healthy donors. In the PCR, 60 Vbeta and 13 Jbeta primers were used. Sequencing used immunoSEQ multiplex PCR; TCRdb keeps in-frame clones, though not all of them. The repertoire includes some 130,000 clones, 80% to 90% of them detected once, and under 6% sits in the top ten. The sample was PBMCs. These receptors originate from a woman in her thirties or forties in good health and CMV-seropositive.

This rearrangement joins TRBV2 to TRBJ2-5; maybe TRBD1 (7 bases). TRBJ2-7 matches the DNA end more closely, so the J call is doubtful. The CDR3 contains 13 residues. Germline assignment: CDR1 SNHLY and CDR2 FYNNEI. The CDR3 sequence: CASGLQGTYEQYF. The CDR3 DNA reads TGTGCCAGCGGACTACAGGGGACCTACGAGCAGTACTTC.

This clone was seen only a few times. The J gene is TRBJ2-7, the V gene TRBV10-3; D is perhaps TRBD1 (5 bases). The CDR3 runs 11 residues. The V and J ends lost 6 bases and 5 bases respectively, with 8 bases between them. Looked up from germline, CDR1 is ENHRY and CDR2 is SYGVKD. The CDR3 loop is CAIRGPNEQYF. The CDR3 bases are TGTGCCATCAGGGGGCCCAACGAGCAGTACTTC.

The chain carries TRBV10-1 and TRBJ1-4, with 8 bases identical to TRBD1. In germline, CDR1 is WNHNN, CDR2 SYGVQD (reference sequence). V shed 2 bases, J shed 2 bases, and the junction held 1 base outside the gene matches. The CDR3 is 15 residues long. The CDR3 DNA reads TGCGCCAGCAGTGAGGGGACAGGCACTAATGAAAAACTGTTTTTT. Translating it yields CASSEGTGTNEKLFF.

The chain links TRBV6-5 to TRBJ2-3; TRBD2 aligns across 8 bases. Germline CDR1 MNHEY, CDR2 SVGAGI. This CDR3 is 16 amino acids long. Trimming at V came to 2 bases and at J to 2 bases, leaving 6 bases not matched to a gene. The CDR3 nucleotides are TGTGCCAGCAGTTACGGACTAGCAGAAAACACAGATACGCAGTATTTT. Encoded protein: CASSYGLAENTDTQYF.

The gene calls are TRBV5-6 and TRBJ1-1; D gene uncertain. Trimming cost V 0 bases and J 8 bases, with 8 bases left between them. The germline V gene encodes CDR1 SGHDT and CDR2 YYEEEE. The CDR3 totals 12 residues. CDR3 residues: CASSLGATEAFF. The CDR3, as DNA: TGTGCCAGCAGCTTGGGGGCAACAGAAGCTTTCTTT.

This chain joins TRBV27 and TRBJ1-2; D unresolved. The CDR3 contains 11 residues. V was trimmed by 6 bases and J by 5 bases, leaving 7 bases between them. The germline gives CDR1 MNHEY, CDR2 SMNVEV (reference sequence). The CDR3 bases are TGTGCCAGCAGCGGAGGTTATGGCTACACCTTC. Translating gives CASSGGYGYTF.

V is TRBV29-1 and J is TRBJ2-1; 8 positions match TRBD2. With V trimmed by 2 bases and J by 4 bases, 7 bases remained unmatched. The CDR3 is 15 amino acids. Germline CDR1 reads SQVTM; CDR2 reads ANQGSEA. The CDR3 bases are TGCAGCGTTGAACCCAGCGGGAGTTCTTACAATGAGCAGTTCTTC. It specifies CSVEPSGSSYNEQFF.

The V call is TRBV28, the J call TRBJ2-3; D is possibly TRBD2 (5 bases). The CDR3 consists of 16 residues. Germline lookup yields CDR1 MDHEN and CDR2 SYDVKM. The V gene lost 1 base and the J gene lost 2 bases, with 13 bases spanning the gap. This CDR3 is CASSLSGLGLTDTQYF. CDR3 DNA: TGTGCCAGCAGTTTATCGGGTCTTGGACTCACAGATACGCAGTATTTT.

The chain joins TRBV9 to TRBJ2-3, with 7 bases aligning to TRBD1. The germline V gene encodes CDR1 SGDLS and CDR2 YYNGEE. The CDR3 covers 16 residues. The V and J ends lost 4 bases and 3 bases, in that order; junction bases with no gene match: 11. The CDR3 DNA reads as TGTGCCAGCAGCACCTTGGGGGACAGAGGAACAGATACGCAGTATTTT. Amino acid sequence: CASSTLGDRGTDTQYF.

Only one count was recorded for this clone. The rearrangement links TRBV4-2 to TRBJ2-7; TRBD1 aligns across 9 bases. Trimming took 4 bases from V and 0 from J; bases not matched to a gene: 13. The CDR3 has 18 residues. The germline V gene encodes CDR1 LGHNA and CDR2 YNFKEQ. The CDR3 loop reads CASSLGTGTPRSSYEQYF. DNA of the CDR3: TGTGCCAGCAGCCTGGGGACAGGGACCCCTAGAAGCTCCTACGAGCAGTACTTC.

This clone was seen just once. J is TRBJ1-3 and V is TRBV7-6; the D is unclear. The CDR3 totals 16 residues. From germline, CDR1 is SGHVS and CDR2 FNYEAQ. V lost 1 base to trimming and J lost 0 bases, with 10 bases between them. The CDR3 protein is CASSLEGVLSGNTIYF. The CDR3 coding sequence is TGTGCCAGCAGCTTAGAAGGAGTTCTCTCTGGAAACACCATATATTTT. Using reference TRBV7-6 and TRBJ1-3 for the parts outside the CDR3, the full variable domain is GAGVSQSPRYKVTKRGQDVALRCDPISGHVSLYWYRQALGQGPEFLTYFNYEAQQDKSGLPNDRFSAERPEGSISTLTIQRTEQRDSAMYRCASSLEGVLSGNTIYFGEGSWLTVV.

The chain has TRBV19 and TRBJ2-1; D gene unclear. V was shortened by 3 bases and J by 8 bases, with 11 bases between the two germline ends. Looked up from germline, CDR1 is LNHDA and CDR2 is SQIVND (reference sequence). The CDR3 has 13 amino acids. DNA of the CDR3: TGTGCCAGTAGTATGAAGCCCCGGGATGAGCAGTTCTTC. It encodes CASSMKPRDEQFF.

V gene TRBV25-1 combines with J gene TRBJ2-1; 12 positions agree with TRBD2. V lost 1 base to trimming and J lost 9 bases; unmatched junction nucleotides: 10. CDR1 is MGHDK, CDR2 SYGVNS, per germline. The CDR3 runs to 17 residues. CDR3 region: CASSESPLAGGRREQFF. The CDR3 bases are TGTGCCAGCAGTGAATCCCCCCTAGCGGGGGGGCGACGTGAGCAGTTCTTC.

The chain combines TRBV25-1 with TRBJ1-6; possible D gene TRBD1, 6 bases. V shed 1 base and J shed 6 bases, with 13 bases lying between them. Germline V gene sequence: CDR1 MGHDK, CDR2 SYGVNS. The CDR3 is made up of 16 amino acids. The CDR3 bases are TGTGCCAGCAGTGAATCTTTGCAGGGGTTTAATTCACCCCTCCACTTT. It translates to CASSESLQGFNSPLHF. Using reference TRBV25-1 and TRBJ1-6 for the parts outside the CDR3, the full variable domain is EADIYQTPRYLVIGTGKKITLECSQTMGHDKMYWYQQDPGMELHLIHYSYGVNSTEKGDLSSESTVSRIRTEHFPLTLESARPSHTSQYLCASSESLQGFNSPLHFGNGTRLTVT.

The gene calls are TRBV7-3 and TRBJ2-3, with D perhaps TRBD2 (6 bases). In germline, CDR1 is SGHTA, CDR2 FQGTGA. The V and J ends lost 2 bases and 4 bases respectively, with 16 bases between them. This CDR3 is 16 amino acids long. DNA of the CDR3: TGTGCCAGCAGCTTAGTGGGCGGGGCTACCGCAGATACGCAGTATTTT. Amino acid sequence: CASSLVGGATADTQYF.

The chain couples TRBV29-1 to TRBJ2-5, with TRBD1 matching over 9 bases. The junction had 8 bases not matched to a gene; V was cut back by 3 bases and J by 9 bases. The CDR3 is 13 amino acids. Germline V gives CDR1 SQVTM, CDR2 ANQGSEA. The CDR3 nucleotides are TGCAGCGTTGATAGGGACAGGGAAACATCCCAGTACTTC. It translates to CSVDRDRETSQYF.

The V gene is TRBV6-5, the J gene TRBJ1-2; D may be TRBD1 (6 bases). The germline V and J ends were trimmed by 4 bases and 4 bases, with 16 bases remaining between them. The CDR3 is 15 residues long. Germline lookup yields CDR1 MNHEY and CDR2 SVGAGI. In DNA, the CDR3 is TGTGCCAGCAGTTGGGGGGGGGCAAGCGGCTATGGCTACACCTTC. The encoded protein is CASSWGGASGYGYTF.

This rearrangement joins TRBV23-1 to TRBJ1-5, with D possibly matching TRBD1 (6 bases). TRBV23-1 is an ORF; its function is uncertain. Trimming shortened V by 4 bases and J by 5 bases, and 12 bases separated the two germline ends. This CDR3 region has 14 residues. CDR3 residues: CASSPRGGDQPQHF. CDR3 nucleotides: TGCGCCAGCAGTCCCAGGGGCGGCGATCAGCCCCAGCATTTT.

The V and J genes are TRBV7-2 and TRBJ2-1; perhaps TRBD2 as D (6 bases). V gave up 5 bases and J gave up 3 bases, with 14 bases separating them. Germline lookup yields CDR1 SGHTA and CDR2 FQGNSA. The CDR3 is 15 amino acids. CDR3 sequence reads: CASSPWDSDYNEQFF. Written as DNA, the CDR3 is TGTGCCAGCAGCCCGTGGGACTCGGACTACAATGAGCAGTTCTTC.

This rearrangement joins TRBV10-2 to TRBJ2-1; D is possibly TRBD2 (5 bases). Germline loops: CDR1 WSHSY, CDR2 SAAADI. With 6 bases removed from V and 0 bases from J, the gap between germline ends came to 15 bases. CDR3 length: 16 amino acids. CDR3 coding DNA: TGCGCCAGCAGCCCGGTGAAGCGGAGCTCCTACAATGAGCAGTTCTTC. Its translation is CASSPVKRSSYNEQFF.

This sequence joins TRBV5-4 and TRBJ1-5; D is possibly TRBD1 (6 bases). The CDR3 sequence is 16 residues long. V was trimmed by 4 bases and J by 2 bases, leaving 16 bases between them. Germline V gene data show CDR1 as SGHNT and CDR2 as YYREEE (reference sequence). This CDR3 is CASSGDQGRGNQPQHF. In DNA form, the CDR3 reads TGTGCCAGCAGCGGGGATCAGGGGAGAGGCAATCAGCCCCAGCATTTT.

J is TRBJ2-7 and V is TRBV15; maybe TRBD1 (5 bases). The CDR3 consists of 12 residues. The V end was cut by 4 bases, the J end by 2 bases, with 6 bases between. Germline CDR1 LNHNV, CDR2 YYDKDF (reference sequence). The DNA of the CDR3 is TGTGCCACCAGCAAGGACACCTACGAGCAGTACTTC. Translating gives CATSKDTYEQYF.